The sequence of this T cell receptor beta chain was determined in a study of T cells expressing NK-cell markers. As concerns this clonotype: As yet, its antigen is unknown.

TCRdb reworked the 5' RACE reads into one entry per CDR3 protein, no DNA. The repertoire table contains some 410,000 distinct CDR3 sequences. Study outcomes and limitations: Among CD8+ T cells from five or six donors, dominant NKG2C+ clonotypes accounted for roughly 1.0-7.0%.

Specimen: blood T cells: a sorted CD56 or NKG2C T cell subset, CD4+ or CD8+ T cells, or bulk PBMC T cells (not recorded which). This clonotype was obtained from a woman aged 18 to 75 in good health.

The CDR3 spells CASSEAGAGELFF. The chain has TRBV2 and TRBJ2-2; lacking DNA, the TRBD1 call made by TCRdb goes unchecked. The CDR3 extends over 13 amino acids. CDR1 and CDR2 (germline): SNHLY, FYNNEI.